Listed here are 16 T cell receptor beta chains from one sample, sequenced in a study of regulatory T cells in long-lasting Graves disease. The time point: persistent/refractory GD, antithyroid drugs over 5 years with positive TRAb. PBMC-derived RNA was used for the TCR library. CDR3-region Arm-PCR and iRepertoire HTBI primers produced the TCR beta libraries. In TCRdb, the multiplex PCR reads were re-called with MiXCR into one record per CDR3 protein. Of a few hundred thousand distinct CDR3 sequences in the sample, roughly 24% were seen once. The specimen comprised peripheral blood mononuclear cells (PBMCs), sampled when the disease was refractory, from a patient treated with antithyroid drugs. These receptors were obtained from a woman in her thirties or forties with Graves disease.

This clonotype was observed many times. The V and J genes are TRBV2 and TRBJ2-7; 14 bases line up with TRBD2. The CDR3 spans 16 residues. Germline-derived CDR1 and CDR2 are SNHLY and FYNNEI. Trimming took 2 bases from V and 3 from J; bases not matched to a gene: 3. In nucleotides, the CDR3 is TGTGCCAGCAGTGAAAATGGACTAGCGGGAGGCTACGAGCAGTACTTC. It specifies CASSENGLAGGYEQYF.

This clonotype appeared many times. The chain has TRBV2 and TRBJ1-1; 10 nucleotides align to TRBD1. This CDR3 spans 15 amino acids. Germline V lookup: CDR1 SNHLY, CDR2 FYNNEI. The V and J ends lost 6 bases and 1 base, in that order; junction bases with no gene match: 5. In nucleotides, the CDR3 is TGTGCCAGCAGGCCAAGACAGGGGGCGAACACTGAAGCTTTCTTT. Translation: CASRPRQGANTEAFF.

The chain has TRBV6-1 and TRBJ1-2; 9 nucleotides match TRBD1. The junction had 6 bases not matched to a gene; V was cut back by 3 bases and J by 4 bases. Germline lookup yields CDR1 MNHNS and CDR2 SASEGT. The CDR3 has 15 residues. The CDR3 nucleotides are TGTGCCAGCAGTGACTGGGACAGGGTAATCTATGGCTACACCTTC. This encodes CASSDWDRVIYGYTF.

This clonotype was seen a few times. This chain joins TRBV3-1 and TRBJ1-4, with D uncertain. This CDR3 has 15 amino acids. V dropped 0 bases and J dropped 8 bases, with 13 bases sitting between them. The germline CDR1 and CDR2 sequences are LGHDT and YNNKEL (reference sequence). CDR3 sequence: CASSQDPAPREKLFF. The CDR3 bases are TGTGCCAGCAGCCAAGATCCGGCGCCGAGGGAAAAACTGTTTTTT.

In its sample, this clonotype was seen a few times. The chain has TRBV5-1 and TRBJ2-7, with D unclear. CDR3 length equals 16 residues. Germline V gives CDR1 SGHRS, CDR2 YFSETQ. The V end lost 0 bases, the J end lost 3 bases, and 16 bases lay between the germline ends. DNA for the CDR3: TGCGCCAGCAGCTTGGGGGTCCTCGGCAGTAACTACGAGCAGTACTTC. This sequence encodes CASSLGVLGSNYEQYF.

The CDR3 spells CASSFHLLETQYF. CDR3 in DNA: TGTGCCAGCAGCTTTCACCTTTTGGAGACCCAGTACTTC. This chain links TRBV5-8 with TRBJ2-5; D uncertain. CDR1 and CDR2 (germline): SGHTS, YDEGEE. Trimming took off 2 bases at V and 5 bases at J, with 10 bases between the two ends. The CDR3 length is 13 residues. Combining the CDR3 with reference TRBV5-8 and TRBJ2-5 gives the whole variable domain EAGVTQSPTHLIKTRGQQATLRCSPISGHTSVYWYQQALGLGLQFLLWYDEGEERNRGNFPPRFSGRQFPNYSSELNVNALELEDSALYLCASSFHLLETQYFGPGTRLLVL.

This clonotype occurred many times. The chain carries TRBV29-1 and TRBJ1-1, with 10 nucleotides matching TRBD1. This CDR3 has 14 residues. Germline trimming cut 7 bases from V and 4 bases from J; bases unmatched to any gene: 9. From germline, CDR1 is SQVTM and CDR2 ANQGSEA. DNA for the CDR3: TGCAGCGCTCTCCGACAGGGGGCCGGCACTGAAGCTTTCTTT. Its protein is CSALRQGAGTEAFF.

A word on this clonotype: One base away lies a much larger clone, so this may be a sequencing read error. The chain is built from TRBV28 and TRBJ2-7; perhaps TRBD1 as D (6 bases). CDR3 length: 15 amino acids. Germline V gene lookup returns CDR1 MDHEN and CDR2 SYDVKM. CDR3 DNA sequence: TGTGCCGGCAGTCCCCTTTCAGGGGATATTTACGAGCAGTACTTC. This sequence encodes CAGSPLSGDIYEQYF.

The chain joins TRBV14 to TRBJ2-7, with 9 positions matching TRBD1. With V trimmed by 2 bases and J by 9 bases, 14 bases remained unmatched. CDR1 is SGHDN, CDR2 FVKESK, per germline. This CDR3 is built from 16 residues. The CDR3 loop is CASSQLKGTGKNGQYF. CDR3 DNA sequence: TGTGCCAGCAGCCAATTGAAAGGGACAGGGAAGAACGGGCAGTACTTC.

This clonotype was observed many times. V is TRBV28 and J is TRBJ2-7, with D perhaps assigned TRBD1 or TRBD2 (5 bases each). The CDR3 loop spans 13 amino acids. Germline lookup yields CDR1 MDHEN and CDR2 SYDVKM. V lost 6 bases and J 4 bases, leaving 13 bases between the germline ends. CDR3 loop: CASSWGWGYEQYF. The CDR3 nucleotides read TGTGCCAGCAGCTGGGGGTGGGGGTACGAGCAGTACTTC.

V usage is TRBV2 and J usage is TRBJ2-5; 11 positions match TRBD2. The DNA end lines up better with TRBJ2-1; the J call may be wrong. This CDR3 is 16 amino acids long. The germline V gene encodes CDR1 SNHLY and CDR2 FYNNEI. CDR3 in amino acids: CASSSLGTSGGNEQFF. The CDR3 DNA reads as TGTGCCAGCAGCTCCCTTGGGACTAGCGGAGGCAATGAGCAGTTCTTC.

This clonotype has at least ten counts. The rearrangement uses TRBV28 and TRBJ2-7, with D possibly TRBD2 on 7 matching bases. Germline V gives CDR1 MDHEN, CDR2 SYDVKM. V lost 10 bases and J 3 bases, leaving 16 bases between the germline ends. The CDR3 covers 13 residues. CDR3 sequence: CATFQGGGYEQYF. The CDR3 region has the DNA TGTGCCACTTTCCAGGGAGGGGGCTACGAGCAGTACTTC.

The sample holds many counts of this clonotype. The CDR3 region is CASSFSGTENSPLHF. The CDR3 DNA reads as TGTGCCAGCAGCTTTTCCGGGACAGAGAATTCACCCCTCCACTTT. The V and J genes are TRBV12-3 or TRBV12-4 and TRBJ1-6; 7 nucleotides line up with TRBD1. With 6 bases clipped from V and 7 bases from J, the junction kept 9 bases outside the gene matches. This CDR3 contains 15 residues.

This clonotype was recorded many times. This chain uses TRBV20-1 with TRBJ2-7, with TRBD2 identical over 10 bases. This CDR3 contains 17 residues. Unmatched junction bases numbered 17, after V lost 5 bases and J lost 4 bases. CDR1 and CDR2 (germline): DFQATT, SNEGSKA (reference sequence). CDR3 in amino acids: CSARRRLAGLRAYEQYF. In DNA form, the CDR3 reads TGCAGTGCTCGGAGGAGACTAGCGGGCCTCAGGGCATACGAGCAGTACTTC.

V is TRBV5-5 and J is TRBJ2-1; D is tentatively TRBD1 or TRBD2 (5 bases each). V dropped 4 bases and J dropped 0 bases, with 14 bases sitting between them. The CDR3 loop spans 16 amino acids. The germline CDR1 and CDR2 sequences are SGHKS and YYEKEE (reference sequence). CDR3 nucleotides: TGTGCCAGCAGCCCGGGGCCGGTTAGCTCCTACAATGAGCAGTTCTTC. Encoded protein: CASSPGPVSSYNEQFF.

This clonotype was found a few times. The rearrangement uses TRBV19 and TRBJ1-1; 7 nucleotides match TRBD1. The CDR3 loop spans 13 amino acids. CDR1 and CDR2 (germline): LNHDA, SQIVND (reference sequence). Germline trimming cut 8 bases from V and 3 bases from J; bases unmatched to any gene: 6. The DNA for the CDR3 is TGTGCCAGTGGCCAGGGGGGCCACACTGAAGCTTTCTTT. Amino acid sequence: CASGQGGHTEAFF.